The clone carrying this T cell receptor (beta chain) has at least ten counts. Its target is unknown. The sample originates from a study of T cell clonality in common variable immunodeficiency. Patients and controls were mostly of Caucasian heritage. Replacement immunoglobulin had been given to every CVID subject for at least one year. Study observations and caveats: CVID subjects shared fewer TCRbeta clones than healthy controls did. Reportedly, TCR beta sequences from common variable immunodeficiency showed fewer deletions and N-nucleotide insertions.

CVID and control samples used equivalent genomic DNA input. Clones were sequenced by immunoSEQ multiplex PCR, and TCRdb holds only the in-frame ones, with some missing. The data show 30,000 or so clones, with none appearing a single time. This TCR was sampled from a human donor with common variable immunodeficiency. Specimen: peripheral blood mononuclear cells.

The CDR3 reads CASSLNRGLDNSPLHF. Incomplete CDR3 DNA: TGCGCCAGCAGCTTGAACAGGGGGCTCGATAATTCACCC. This rearrangement joins TRBV5-1 to TRBJ1-6; TRBD1 matches at 9 bases. With the read ending 3 residues before the CDR3 end, the germline J gene is used to fill in that end. The CDR3 runs 16 residues. After removal of 1 base from V and 5 bases from J, the junction contained 4 bases not matched to a gene. In germline, CDR1 is SGHRS, CDR2 YFSETQ.